These T cell receptor beta chains were read from a single sample in a study of T-cell memory formation after mild COVID-19. One entry per CDR3 protein results from TCRdb running MiXCR on the 5' RACE reads. The sample includes approximately 490,000 distinct CDR3 sequences, around 21% of them seen just once. Sequenced input: PBMCs or a T cell subset sorted from them (not recorded which). The receptors shown here come from an adult woman who had mild COVID-19 (a few samples of this study predate the infection). Cell type and time point are not known. The CDR3 runs from the conserved cysteine through the conserved F or W. A D gene is named only where the DNA matches it firmly. Clone size appears in some rows only: once, few, many, or a class for an expanded clone.

length	size	D	J	V	CDR3	DNA
14	.	.	TRBJ2-7	TRBV7-2	CASSPGTFSYEQYF	TGTGCCAGCAGCCCAGGGACTTTCTCCTACGAGCAGTACTTC
16	.	.	TRBJ2-3	TRBV3-1	CASSPFSGGLTDTQYF	TGTGCCAGCAGCCCATTCTCCGGGGGGCTCACAGATACGCAGTATTTT
16	few	TRBD1	TRBJ1-6	TRBV7-2	CASSALPGTGNSPLHF	TGTGCCAGCAGCGCCTTACCCGGGACAGGCAATTCACCCCTCCACTTT
12	few	.	TRBJ2-5	TRBV29-1	CSVEGEGVAQYF	TGCAGCGTTGAGGGAGAAGGGGTCGCCCAGTACTTC
14	.	TRBD1	TRBJ2-7	TRBV12-3/TRBV12-4	CASSSRTGGYEQYF	TGTGCCAGCAGTTCTAGGACAGGGGGCTACGAGCAGTACTTC
15	few	.	TRBJ1-1	TRBV10-3	CAISSGAGGSAEAFF	TGTGCCATCAGCTCAGGGGCCGGGGGGAGCGCTGAAGCTTTCTTT
16	few	TRBD1	TRBJ1-1	TRBV12-3/TRBV12-4	CASTTDRGNINTEAFF	TGTGCCAGCACCACCGACAGGGGGAATATTAACACTGAAGCTTTCTTT
15	.	.	TRBJ1-1	TRBV10-3	CAISESKGLNTEAFF	TGTGCCATCAGTGAGTCTAAGGGGTTGAACACTGAAGCTTTCTTT
18	many	TRBD2	TRBJ2-7	TRBV4-3	CASSQDLGPGTSLYEQYF	TGCGCCAGCAGCCAAGATCTCGGTCCTGGGACTAGCCTTTACGAGCAGTACTTC
13	.	TRBD1	TRBJ2-4	TRBV20-1	CSATGTGKNIQYF	TGCAGTGCTACCGGGACAGGGAAAAACATTCAGTACTTC
16	.	TRBD1	TRBJ2-5	TRBV19	CASSITSGGFQETQYF	TGTGCCAGTAGTATTACGTCAGGGGGATTTCAAGAGACCCAGTACTTC
13	.	.	TRBJ2-7	TRBV12-3/TRBV12-4	CASSLRRGGEQYF	TGTGCCAGCAGTCTACGGAGGGGCGGCGAGCAGTACTTC
16	.	TRBD1	TRBJ2-3	TRBV5-1	CASSLLGQGSTDTQYF	TGCGCCAGCAGCTTGCTAGGACAGGGTAGCACAGATACGCAGTATTTT
15	.	.	TRBJ2-7	TRBV7-9	CASSLLQTTGYEQYF	TGTGCCAGCAGCTTATTACAGACTACAGGCTACGAGCAGTACTTC
11	.	.	TRBJ2-4	TRBV29-1	CSVVRGNIQYF	TGCAGCGTTGTTCGCGGGAACATTCAGTACTTC
14	few	.	TRBJ2-3	TRBV5-1	CASGGTTSTDTQYF	TGCGCCAGCGGCGGGACAACTAGCACAGATACGCAGTATTTT
16	.	TRBD2	TRBJ2-7	TRBV5-6	CASSSHFSREVHEQYF	TGTGCCAGCAGCTCCCACTTCTCCCGGGAGGTCCACGAGCAGTACTTC
13	few	.	TRBJ2-7	TRBV29-1	CSVKGGIPYEQYF	TGCAGCGTTAAGGGCGGGATTCCCTACGAGCAGTACTTC
14	.	.	TRBJ2-1	TRBV14	CASSPLVSWNEQFF	TGTGCCAGCAGCCCACTAGTCTCCTGGAATGAGCAGTTCTTC
17	few	TRBD1	TRBJ2-3	TRBV7-7	CASSLYLPGTGWDTQYF	TGTGCCAGCAGCTTATACCTCCCCGGGACAGGGTGGGATACGCAGTATTTT
13	few	.	TRBJ2-3	TRBV12-3/TRBV12-4	CASSPTSLDTQYF	TGTGCCAGCAGTCCCACTAGTTTGGATACGCAGTATTTT
14	.	.	TRBJ2-2	TRBV28	CASSLFGGFGELFF	TGTGCCAGCAGTTTATTCGGTGGATTCGGGGAGCTGTTTTTT
16	.	.	TRBJ2-2	TRBV20-1	CSARDRKQAYTGELFF	TGCAGTGCTAGAGATCGCAAGCAGGCCTACACCGGGGAGCTGTTTTTT
14	.	.	TRBJ2-7	TRBV24-1	CATRSQGKGFEQYF	TGTGCCACCAGAAGCCAGGGTAAGGGGTTCGAGCAGTACTTC
17	few	TRBD1	TRBJ2-6	TRBV7-3	CASSKTGGNSGANVLTF	TGTGCCAGCAGCAAGACAGGGGGCAACTCTGGGGCCAACGTCCTGACTTTC
18	few	TRBD2	TRBJ2-3	TRBV19	CASRRGGLAGTSTDTQYF	TGTGCCAGTAGGAGGGGGGGCCTAGCGGGGACTAGCACAGATACGCAGTATTTT
14	.	.	TRBJ1-1	TRBV7-6	CASSLGLADTEAFF	TGTGCCAGCAGCTTGGGCCTGGCGGACACTGAAGCTTTCTTT
13	many	.	TRBJ1-1	TRBV24-1	CATSDVTNTEAFF	TGTGCCACCAGTGATGTGACGAACACTGAAGCTTTCTTT